These T cell receptor beta chains were read from a single sample in a study of T cell repertoires in cytomegalovirus infection. TCRdb fed the reads into MiXCR, producing one record per CDR3 protein. The profile shows around 450,000 distinct CDR3 sequences, roughly 12% of them singletons. Sequencing used PBMCs. The receptors stem from a human donor in good health (CMV status not recorded). Some clones in this sample may be carry-over from other donors' samples. Each CDR3 is given with its conserved first and last residue. The order of the fields is CDR3 DNA, CDR3 protein, J gene, clone size, V gene, D gene. A D gene is named only where the DNA matches it firmly. Clone size appears in some rows only: once, few, many, or a class for an expanded clone.

cdr3_nt: TGTGCCAGCCTAGGGAACAGCTACCACGTCGAGCAGTACTTC; cdr3_aa: CASLGNSYHVEQYF; j_call: TRBJ2-7; clone_size: many; v_call: TRBV28; d_call: -
cdr3_nt: TGTGCCAGCAGCTCGGACGGCCAGCCCCAGCATTTT; cdr3_aa: CASSSDGQPQHF; j_call: TRBJ1-5; clone_size: many; v_call: TRBV7-8; d_call: -
cdr3_nt: TGTGCCAGCAGTACACACAGGGGGTCCAACACCATATATTTT; cdr3_aa: CASSTHRGSNTIYF; j_call: TRBJ1-3; clone_size: -; v_call: TRBV27; d_call: TRBD1
cdr3_nt: TGTGCCAGCAGTTTACCGGACAACACCTACGAGCAGTACTTC; cdr3_aa: CASSLPDNTYEQYF; j_call: TRBJ2-7; clone_size: many; v_call: TRBV28; d_call: -
cdr3_nt: TGTGCCAGTAAGGCTAGCGACCTCAAGAGAGACAATGAGCAGTTCTTC; cdr3_aa: CASKASDLKRDNEQFF; j_call: TRBJ2-1; clone_size: many; v_call: TRBV19; d_call: -
cdr3_nt: TGTGCCAGCAGCCAATTTCCATCGGGACATAACACCGGGGAGCTGTTTTTT; cdr3_aa: CASSQFPSGHNTGELFF; j_call: TRBJ2-2; clone_size: -; v_call: TRBV14; d_call: -
cdr3_nt: TGTGCCACCAGCAGGGCTAGCGGGAGCAGAGGCTACGAGCAGTACTTC; cdr3_aa: CATSRASGSRGYEQYF; j_call: TRBJ2-7; clone_size: many; v_call: TRBV15; d_call: TRBD2
cdr3_nt: TGTGCCAGCAGCCGAAAGAGCGGGAATTACAATGAGCAGTTCTTC; cdr3_aa: CASSRKSGNYNEQFF; j_call: TRBJ2-1; clone_size: -; v_call: TRBV14; d_call: TRBD2
cdr3_nt: TGTGCCAGCAGCCAAGACGGGACAGGACGCACAGATACGCAGTATTTT; cdr3_aa: CASSQDGTGRTDTQYF; j_call: TRBJ2-3; clone_size: -; v_call: TRBV4-2; d_call: TRBD1
cdr3_nt: TGCGCCAGCAGCCAAAGGACAGGGCTGAACACTGAAGCTTTCTTT; cdr3_aa: CASSQRTGLNTEAFF; j_call: TRBJ1-1; clone_size: many; v_call: TRBV4-1; d_call: TRBD1
cdr3_nt: TGTGCCAGCAGTTTTCTTGGGGGGGACCTCTACAATGAGCAGTTCTTC; cdr3_aa: CASSFLGGDLYNEQFF; j_call: TRBJ2-1; clone_size: few; v_call: TRBV28; d_call: TRBD2
cdr3_nt: TGTGCCAGCAGCCCACCCGCCGAGTTCAGCAATCAGCCCCAGCATTTT; cdr3_aa: CASSPPAEFSNQPQHF; j_call: TRBJ1-5; clone_size: many; v_call: TRBV7-6; d_call: -
cdr3_nt: TGTGCCAGCAGGAGTGGCACTGAAGCTTTCTTT; cdr3_aa: CASRSGTEAFF; j_call: TRBJ1-1; clone_size: -; v_call: TRBV6-1; d_call: -
cdr3_nt: TGTGCCAGCAGTTCCCCTCTGCGGTACAATGAGCAGTTCTTC; cdr3_aa: CASSSPLRYNEQFF; j_call: TRBJ2-1; clone_size: many; v_call: TRBV12-3/TRBV12-4; d_call: -
cdr3_nt: TGTGCCAGCACCGGAAGTGCGGTATTAGGCGAGCAGTACTTC; cdr3_aa: CASTGSAVLGEQYF; j_call: TRBJ2-7; clone_size: -; v_call: TRBV2; d_call: -
cdr3_nt: TGTGCCTGGAGTGTACGGGGTAATTCACCCCTCCACTTT; cdr3_aa: CAWSVRGNSPLHF; j_call: TRBJ1-6; clone_size: few; v_call: TRBV30; d_call: -
cdr3_nt: TGCAGCGTTAGGAACAGCTTTGAAGCTTTCTTT; cdr3_aa: CSVRNSFEAFF; j_call: TRBJ1-1; clone_size: many; v_call: TRBV29-1; d_call: -
cdr3_nt: TGTGCCAGCAGTTACTCGCCTGACAGGGACACTGAAGCTTTCTTT; cdr3_aa: CASSYSPDRDTEAFF; j_call: TRBJ1-1; clone_size: -; v_call: TRBV6-5; d_call: TRBD1
cdr3_nt: TGCAGTGCTATTCTCACAGATACGCAGTATTTT; cdr3_aa: CSAILTDTQYF; j_call: TRBJ2-3; clone_size: few; v_call: TRBV20-1; d_call: -